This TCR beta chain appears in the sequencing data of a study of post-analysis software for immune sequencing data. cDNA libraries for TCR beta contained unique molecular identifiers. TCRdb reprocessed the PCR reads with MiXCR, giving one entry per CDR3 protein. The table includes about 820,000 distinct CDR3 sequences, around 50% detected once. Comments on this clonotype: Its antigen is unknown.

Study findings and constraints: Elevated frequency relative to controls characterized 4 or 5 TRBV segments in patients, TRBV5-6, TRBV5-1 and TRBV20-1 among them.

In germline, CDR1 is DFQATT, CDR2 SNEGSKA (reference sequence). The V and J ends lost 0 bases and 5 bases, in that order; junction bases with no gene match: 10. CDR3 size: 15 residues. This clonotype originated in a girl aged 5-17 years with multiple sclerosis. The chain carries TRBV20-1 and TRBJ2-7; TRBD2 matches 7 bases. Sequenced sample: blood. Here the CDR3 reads CSARESGEGPHEQYF. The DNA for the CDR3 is TGCAGTGCTAGAGAGTCTGGGGAGGGTCCCCACGAGCAGTACTTC.